The rows below give T cell receptor beta chains drawn from one sample of a study of cytomegalovirus exposure and HLA in healthy donors. Data came from immunoSEQ multiplex PCR; TCRdb stores just in-frame clones and leaves some out. In the table there are roughly 110,000 clones, 77% of which are singletons. The sequencing sample was made of PBMCs. The source is a male donor in good health and CMV-seronegative. The CDR3 runs from the conserved cysteine through the conserved F or W. The D gene is left open where the match is weak. For some rows the clone size is stated as once, few or many, or as a class when expanded; others skip it.

CDR3 DNA,CDR3 protein,J gene,V gene,D gene,clone size
TGCAGCATCAACAGGGAGACAGATACGCAGTATTTT,CSINRETDTQYF,TRBJ2-3,TRBV29-1,.,.
TGTGCCAGCAGCACCCAGGTGAAGTTATACGAGCAGTACTTC,CASSTQVKLYEQYF,TRBJ2-7,TRBV6-5,.,.
TGTGCCAGCAGCCGCTCGGGATACACTGAAGCTTTCTTT,CASSRSGYTEAFF,TRBJ1-1,TRBV7-2,.,.
TGCGCCAGCAGCCAAAATGGACTAGCGGGAGGCCCCTACGAGCAGTACTTC,CASSQNGLAGGPYEQYF,TRBJ2-7,TRBV4-1,TRBD2,.
TGCGCCAGCAGCTTCCTAGGGGTTAGCGGGGTAATTAATGAGCAGTTCTTC,CASSFLGVSGVINEQFF,TRBJ2-1,TRBV5-1,TRBD2,once
TGTGCCAGCAGTGGGGGAGGACTAGCGGAGGGCATTCAGTACTTC,CASSGGGLAEGIQYF,TRBJ2-4,TRBV9,TRBD2,.
TGTGCCAGTAGTATGACTAGCGGGAGCTACAATGAGCAGTTCTTC,CASSMTSGSYNEQFF,TRBJ2-1,TRBV19,TRBD2,.
TGTGCCAGCAGCCCCGAGACTAGCGGAGCCAATGAGCAGTTCTTC,CASSPETSGANEQFF,TRBJ2-1,TRBV6-4,TRBD2,.
TGTGCCACTTCCCGACTCTCCTCGGGGAATGAGCAGTTCTTC,CATSRLSSGNEQFF,TRBJ2-1,TRBV19,.,.
TGTGCCAGCTCCATGGGGCTAGCGGACCACAATGAGCAGTTCTTC,CASSMGLADHNEQFF,TRBJ2-1,TRBV6-4,TRBD2,once
TGTGCCAGTAGTATCATGACAGGCACAAACTATGGCTACACCTTC,CASSIMTGTNYGYTF,TRBJ1-2,TRBV19,.,.
TGTGCCAGCAGTAGGACAGGGGGGCACGAGCAGTACTTC,CASSRTGGHEQYF,TRBJ2-7,TRBV27,TRBD1,.
TGTGCCAGTAGCCCCGGAGGGTTTTTATCCTACGAGCAGTACTTC,CASSPGGFLSYEQYF,TRBJ2-7,TRBV19,.,once
TGTGCCAGCAGCGTAGCGTGGGAGGGTATCGCTGAGCAGTTCTTC,CASSVAWEGIAEQFF,TRBJ2-1,TRBV9,TRBD2,.
TGTGCCAGCAGTGGCCCTTCCCGACAGGGAGAGACCCAGTACTTC,CASSGPSRQGETQYF,TRBJ2-5,TRBV25-1,TRBD1,.
TGCGCCAGCAGCCTAGGACTAGCGACGGGGCAAGAGACCCAGTACTTC,CASSLGLATGQETQYF,TRBJ2-5,TRBV5-1,TRBD2,.
TGTGCCAGTAGACGCGCAGGCGACTCCTACGAGCAGTACTTC,CASRRAGDSYEQYF,TRBJ2-7,TRBV19,.,.
TGCGCCAGCAGCTTGAGAGCGGGAGGAGACCCCCAGTTCTTC,CASSLRAGGDPQFF,TRBJ2-1,TRBV5-1,TRBD2,.
TGTGCCAGCAGCCTCGTTTTACGGGAGCAGTTCTTC,CASSLVLREQFF,TRBJ2-1,TRBV7-2,.,.
TGCGCCAGCAGACCCCCAGGGACCGGGGAGCTGTTTTTT,CASRPPGTGELFF,TRBJ2-2,TRBV10-2,.,.
TGTGCCAGCAGTGAAGGGGGCAGAGATCAGCCCCAGCATTTT,CASSEGGRDQPQHF,TRBJ1-5,TRBV6-1,.,.
TGTGCCAATTATGGGGGGGAGAGCAACAATGAGCAGTTCTTC,CANYGGESNNEQFF,TRBJ2-1,TRBV2,TRBD2,.
TGTGCCAGCAGACCCGGACTTTACACCGGGGAGCTGTTTTTT,CASRPGLYTGELFF,TRBJ2-2,TRBV6-5,.,.
TGTGCCAGCAGTGAACAGTGGAGCTCCTACAATGAGCAGTTCTTC,CASSEQWSSYNEQFF,TRBJ2-1,TRBV6-1,.,.
TGTGCCAGCAGCCCCCAGACAGGGGTGGGCTACGAGCAGTACTTC,CASSPQTGVGYEQYF,TRBJ2-7,TRBV11-3,TRBD1,.
TGCGCCAGCAGCTTATCTGTGGTCTACGAGCAGTACTTC,CASSLSVVYEQYF,TRBJ2-7,TRBV5-1,.,.
TGTGCCAGCCGTGTAGCGGGAGTAGAGGGAAATGAGCAGTTCTTC,CASRVAGVEGNEQFF,TRBJ2-1,TRBV25-1,TRBD2,.
TGTGCCAGCAGTTATTATCTAGCGGGAGCCGGGGAGCTGTTTTTT,CASSYYLAGAGELFF,TRBJ2-2,TRBV6-6,TRBD2,.
TGCGCCAGCAGCTTGGTCGGGGATGAAGCTTTCTTT,CASSLVGDEAFF,TRBJ1-1,TRBV5-1,.,few
TGCGCCAGCAGTCTGATCAGTGTGAACACCGGGGAGCTGTTTTTT,CASSLISVNTGELFF,TRBJ2-2,TRBV5-1,.,.
TGCGCCAGCAGCCAAAAGACAGGAGATTTAACAGATACGCAGTATTTT,CASSQKTGDLTDTQYF,TRBJ2-3,TRBV4-1,.,.
TGCGCCAGCAGCCGACAGTTGGAAGAGACCCAGTACTTC,CASSRQLEETQYF,TRBJ2-5,TRBV5-1,.,.
TGTGCCAGCAGCCTGCACAGGGCCCCCTACGAGCAGTACTTC,CASSLHRAPYEQYF,TRBJ2-7,TRBV11-2,.,.
TGCGCCAGCAGTGACTGGCTAGCGGGAGTTTCGTCCGGGGAGCTGTTTTTT,CASSDWLAGVSSGELFF,TRBJ2-2,TRBV10-1,TRBD2,.
TGTGCCAGCAGCTCGCCGACTAGCGGGAGTTACGAGCAGTACTTC,CASSSPTSGSYEQYF,TRBJ2-7,TRBV7-2,TRBD2,.
TGTGCCATCAGACACGGAGGGGGCTCTTCAATGACAGATACGCAGTATTTT,CAIRHGGGSSMTDTQYF,TRBJ2-3,TRBV10-3,.,once
TGTGCCTGGAGAATCGGGACAGTCACAGATACGCAGTATTTT,CAWRIGTVTDTQYF,TRBJ2-3,TRBV30,TRBD1,.
TGTGCCAGCAGCGCTAGCGTTCAGAGCTCCTACAATGAGCAGTTCTTC,CASSASVQSSYNEQFF,TRBJ2-1,TRBV5-4,.,few
TGTGCCAGCAGCCCTAGAGCCGGGGGTGTAGGCTACACCTTC,CASSPRAGGVGYTF,TRBJ1-2,TRBV11-2,.,.
TGTGCCAGCAGTTTATCCAGGGGTATATCTGAAGCTTTCTTT,CASSLSRGISEAFF,TRBJ1-1,TRBV28,.,.
TGTGCCAGCAGCTTAAGGGGGGGCCCCCAAGAGACCCAGTACTTC,CASSLRGGPQETQYF,TRBJ2-5,TRBV5-6,.,.
TGTGCCAGCAGTCCTAGGAACGGAGGCTACGAGCAGTACTTC,CASSPRNGGYEQYF,TRBJ2-7,TRBV6-5,.,few